This entry lists 20 T cell receptor beta chains sequenced from one sample in a study of T cell changes during pregnancy in multiple sclerosis. The assay was immunoSEQ multiplex PCR, and TCRdb's table has in-frame clones only and misses some. This sample has roughly 38,000 clones, with about 94% found just once. Sequencing was performed on CD8+ T cells from peripheral blood mononuclear cells, taken in the third trimester of pregnancy. Source of these receptors: a female donor with multiple sclerosis, enrolled in a pregnancy study.

The chain combines TRBV28 with TRBJ2-1; D gene ambiguous. CDR3 size: 12 residues. Trimming pared 2 bases from V and 10 bases from J, leaving 9 bases between. Germline lookup yields CDR1 MDHEN and CDR2 SYDVKM. The CDR3 sequence: CASSLEVREQFF. CDR3 nucleotides: TGTGCCAGCAGTTTAGAGGTTAGGGAGCAGTTCTTC.

CDR3 sequence: CASSYQGAPNEKLFF. The DNA of the CDR3 is TGTGCCAGCAGTTATCAGGGGGCACCCAATGAAAAACTGTTTTTT. The V and J genes are TRBV25-1 and TRBJ1-4; 8 nucleotides line up with TRBD1. The CDR3 is 15 amino acids. Looked up from germline, CDR1 is MGHDK and CDR2 is SYGVNS. Losses at the gene ends were 5 bases for V and 5 bases for J; bases not matched to a gene: 7.

About this clone itself: In the same sample, other DNA sequences code for this CDR3. This sequence joins TRBV28 and TRBJ2-3, with D hard to call. The germline V gene has CDR1 MDHEN and CDR2 SYDVKM. CDR3 length: 14 amino acids. The V end was cut by 3 bases, the J end by 0 bases, with 7 bases between. The CDR3 reads CASSFLESTDTQYF. The DNA of the CDR3 is TGTGCCAGCAGTTTTTTAGAAAGCACAGATACGCAGTATTTT.

The CDR3 nucleotides are TGTGCCAGCAGTCCCCCCGGCTACGAGCAGTACTTC. This codes for CASSPPGYEQYF. V is TRBV27 and J is TRBJ2-7; no clear D. The germline V gene encodes CDR1 MNHEY and CDR2 SMNVEV (reference sequence). V lost 5 bases and J 3 bases, leaving 8 bases between the germline ends. The CDR3 runs 12 residues.

This clone appeared once. V is TRBV7-9 and J is TRBJ2-7; weak D call: TRBD1 (5 bases). Germline V lookup: CDR1 SEHNR, CDR2 FQNEAQ (reference sequence). This CDR3 has 15 residues. Between the trimmed V and J ends, which lost 4 bases and 3 bases, there was a span of 16 bases. The chain's CDR3 is CASSCGQMCFYEQYF. Written as DNA, the CDR3 is TGTGCCAGCAGCTGCGGACAAATGTGTTTCTACGAGCAGTACTTC.

The rearrangement uses TRBV11-2 and TRBJ2-7; a weak D match, TRBD2 (5 bases). Looked up from germline, CDR1 is SGHAT and CDR2 is FQNNGV. Trimming took off 0 bases at V and 5 bases at J, with 8 bases between the two ends. The CDR3 consists of 13 residues. The CDR3, as DNA: TGTGCCAGCAGCTTAGAAGACGGGAACGAGCAGTACTTC. It encodes CASSLEDGNEQYF.

The chain is built from TRBV4-2 and TRBJ1-1; 9 bases are shared with TRBD1. The CDR3 contains 16 residues. The J segment lost 4 bases and the V segment lost 4 bases, leaving 10 bases of the junction unmatched. The germline gives CDR1 LGHNA, CDR2 YNFKEQ. The CDR3 protein is CASSLRDREWSTEAFF. The CDR3 nucleotides are TGTGCCAGCAGCCTGCGGGACAGGGAATGGAGCACTGAAGCTTTCTTT.

The chain couples TRBV7-9 to TRBJ2-1; D remains unclear. Germline V gene lookup returns CDR1 SEHNR and CDR2 FQNEAQ (reference sequence). The CDR3 is 14 residues long. V lost 1 base, J lost 8 bases, and 12 bases lay in between. CDR3 nucleotides: TGTGCCAGCAGCTTAGTTCACACATGGTATGAGCAGTTCTTC. Encoded protein: CASSLVHTWYEQFF.

This clone turned up a few times. The rearrangement uses TRBV27 and TRBJ2-1; a possible D gene is TRBD1 (6 bases). Per germline, CDR1 MNHEY and CDR2 SMNVEV (reference sequence). CDR3 length: 13 residues. V was shortened by 6 bases and J by 3 bases, with 9 bases between the two germline ends. CDR3 in DNA: TGTGCCAGCAGACAGGGTGTCTACAATGAGCAGTTCTTC. This gives the protein CASRQGVYNEQFF.

The V call is TRBV18, the J call TRBJ2-3; D remains unclear. Deletions cut 2 bases from V and 6 bases from J, with 6 bases between. The germline V gene has CDR1 KGHSH and CDR2 LQKENI. The CDR3 totals 12 residues. Here the CDR3 DNA reads TGTGCCAGCTCACCAAACGCGGATACGCAGTATTTT. It yields the protein CASSPNADTQYF.

J is TRBJ2-1 and V is TRBV28; 10 positions match TRBD2. Germline assignment: CDR1 MDHEN and CDR2 SYDVKM. The CDR3 length is 20 residues. J was trimmed by 6 bases and V by 7 bases; bases with no gene match: 24. CDR3 bases: TGTGCCAGCACCTCACCCGGCCAGACTACTAGCGGGAACTATCTCAATGAGCAGTTCTTC. Encoded protein: CASTSPGQTTSGNYLNEQFF. Combining the CDR3 with reference TRBV28 and TRBJ2-1 gives the whole variable domain DVKVTQSSRYLVKRTGEKVFLECVQDMDHENMFWYRQDPGLGLRLIYFSYDVKMKEKGDIPEGYSVSREKKERFSLILESASTNQTSMYLCASTSPGQTTSGNYLNEQFFGPGTRLTVL.

The J gene is TRBJ2-1, the V gene TRBV4-2, with TRBD1 matching 7 bases. The CDR3 length is 14 residues. Germline V lookup: CDR1 LGHNA, CDR2 YNFKEQ. The V and J ends lost 6 bases and 8 bases, in that order; junction bases with no gene match: 10. The CDR3 DNA is TGTGCCAGCAGTGCGACGACAGGGTTCGATGAGCAGTTCTTC. This codes for CASSATTGFDEQFF.

The CDR3: CASSLGLADSSYNEQFF. CDR3 nucleotide sequence: TGTGCCAGCAGCTTGGGACTAGCCGATAGCTCCTACAATGAGCAGTTCTTC. The chain has TRBV13 and TRBJ2-1; 9 bases match TRBD2. The length of the CDR3 is 17 residues. V was clipped by 3 bases and J by 0 bases; unmatched bases: 6. In germline, CDR1 is PRHDT, CDR2 FYEKMQ (reference sequence).

CDR3 in DNA: TGTGCCAGCTCAGGGGGCGGCTACGAGCAGTACTTC. Its translation is CASSGGGYEQYF. V gene TRBV19 combines with J gene TRBJ2-7; the match to TRBD1 covers 8 bases. After removal of 9 bases from V and 3 bases from J, the junction contained 4 bases not matched to a gene. This CDR3 region has 12 residues. Germline values: CDR1 LNHDA, CDR2 SQIVND (reference sequence).

The chain joins TRBV27 to TRBJ2-1; 9 bases agree with TRBD2. V was clipped by 2 bases and J by 11 bases; unmatched bases: 4. This CDR3 comprises 13 residues. The germline gives CDR1 MNHEY, CDR2 SMNVEV (reference sequence). This CDR3 is CASSLRLAGKQFF. In nucleotides, the CDR3 is TGTGCCAGCAGTTTACGTCTAGCGGGGAAGCAGTTCTTC.

The genes are TRBV4-2 and TRBJ1-2; possible D gene TRBD1, 5 bases. There are 16 residues in the CDR3. Trimming took 0 bases from V and 4 from J, leaving 15 bases between them. Germline lookup yields CDR1 LGHNA and CDR2 YNFKEQ. For the CDR3, the DNA is TGTGCCAGCAGCCAAGATGGGGGAGGCGGAGCCTATGGCTACACCTTC. Protein product: CASSQDGGGGAYGYTF.

This CDR3 is CASSFNRVSDTEAFF. The CDR3 nucleotides read TGTGCCAGCAGCTTTAACAGGGTATCAGACACTGAAGCTTTCTTT. V gene TRBV5-6 combines with J gene TRBJ1-1, with a weak D call TRBD1 (6 bases). The germline V and J ends were trimmed by 2 bases and 3 bases, with 14 bases remaining between them. Germline CDR1 reads SGHDT; CDR2 reads YYEEEE. The CDR3 has 15 residues.

This clone was counted a single time. V and J are TRBV28 and TRBJ2-1; TRBD2 aligns across 10 bases. Unmatched junction bases numbered 2, after V lost 2 bases and J lost 7 bases. This CDR3 is 14 amino acids long. Germline V gene data show CDR1 as MDHEN and CDR2 as SYDVKM. CDR3 protein: CASSLLAGDNEQFF. DNA for the CDR3: TGTGCCAGCAGTTTACTAGCGGGAGATAATGAGCAGTTCTTC.

The rearrangement uses TRBV28 and TRBJ1-5, with no clear D. The CDR3 spans 15 residues. Trimming shortened V by 7 bases and J by 1 base, and 14 bases separated the two germline ends. The germline V gene encodes CDR1 MDHEN and CDR2 SYDVKM. The CDR3, as DNA: TGTGCCAGCACGAGAGAAGTTATAAGCAATCAGCCCCAGCATTTT. It yields the protein CASTREVISNQPQHF.

The chain combines TRBV27 with TRBJ2-7; 9 bases map to TRBD2. Per germline, CDR1 MNHEY and CDR2 SMNVEV (reference sequence). V lost 8 bases and J lost 3; bases outside the gene matches: 11. The CDR3 runs to 15 residues. The CDR3 is CASSPVGSGSYEQYF. The CDR3 region has the DNA TGTGCCAGCTCGCCGGTAGGTAGCGGGAGCTACGAGCAGTACTTC.